This TCR beta chain was observed in a study of blood T cells in healthy people across ages. The authors ran a second PCR of about 6 to 11 cycles using a sample-barcoded 5' primer and a J-beta primer mix. TCRdb itself ran the 5' RACE reads through MiXCR, one entry per CDR3 protein. The sample holds 1.5 million or so distinct CDR3 sequences, approximately 43% seen once. The sequenced sample was blood. This sequence was found in a young woman in good health.

The CDR3 DNA sequence: TGCAGTGCTAGAGGCCGGCAGGGTAATGAAAAACTGTTTTTT. It codes for CSARGRQGNEKLFF. The chain combines TRBV20-1 with TRBJ1-4, with D maybe TRBD1 (5 bases). Germline V gene lookup returns CDR1 DFQATT and CDR2 SNEGSKA (reference sequence). The V and J ends lost 1 base and 4 bases respectively, with 10 bases between them. The CDR3 contains 14 residues.